This entry features one T cell receptor (beta chain) sequence. The data were taken from a study of blood T cell repertoires in COVID-19. Study background: Sites in the United States, Italy and Spain provided acute and convalescent COVID-19 samples. From T cells, B-cell-depleted T cells, or PBMCs came the material, which was cDNA or gDNA.

In the original analysis: Estimated nucleated cell counts came from reference gene primer amplification. Clones were read by immunoSEQ multiplex PCR, and TCRdb kept only the in-frame ones, dropping some. The V and J calls and clone size come from that table; D and trimming were worked out from the DNA. The sample lists almost 15,000 clones, roughly nine tenths occurring once. Germline V gene sequence: CDR1 MNHEY, CDR2 SMNVEV (reference sequence). V was cut by 6 bases and J by 3 bases, with 12 bases left in between. This CDR3 region has 13 residues. The receptor was isolated from a woman in her seventies in a cohort sampled during active or convalescent COVID-19. The chain combines TRBV27 with TRBJ2-7; the D gene is possibly TRBD1 (5 bases). The sequenced sample was peripheral blood. CDR3 DNA sequence: TGTGCCAGCAGCGGACAATTAGACTACGAGCAGTACTTC. It is translated as CASSGQLDYEQYF.